This passage covers 32 T cell receptor beta chains from one sample sequenced in a study of a mutant IDH1 vaccine in newly diagnosed glioma. Some clones are missing from TCRdb's copy, which holds only in-frame ones; the method was immunoSEQ multiplex PCR. The table has approximately 44,000 clones, 80% to 95% seen once; the top ten hold approximately 4.1%. Their cognate antigens are unknown. The time point: week 23, last vaccination. In every dose of vaccine, 300 ug of mutant IDH1 20-mer peptide was given alongside topical imiquimod. Sequenced here: PBMCs, sampled from a glioma patient whose treatment included an IDH1 peptide vaccine. Every receptor here comes from a man aged 45-65 years with glioma.

The chain combines TRBV13 with TRBJ2-3; 7 nucleotides match TRBD1. CDR3 length equals 16 residues. Germline-derived CDR1 and CDR2 are PRHDT and FYEKMQ (reference sequence). V gave up 4 bases and J gave up 2 bases; unmatched junction bases: 9. This CDR3 reads CASSSTGAWVTDTQYF. The CDR3, as DNA: TGTGCCAGCAGCTCCACAGGGGCCTGGGTCACAGATACGCAGTATTTT.

The chain joins TRBV5-1 to TRBJ2-3; 10 bases line up with TRBD1. Germline lookup yields CDR1 SGHRS and CDR2 YFSETQ. V trimming: 3 bases; J trimming: 1 base; junction bases outside the gene matches: 2. The length of the CDR3 is 15 residues. This CDR3 reads CASSSGQGGTDTQYF. CDR3 coding DNA: TGCGCCAGCAGCTCCGGACAGGGGGGCACAGATACGCAGTATTTT.

V and J are TRBV10-2 and TRBJ2-2; TRBD2 matches 8 bases. There are 18 residues in the CDR3. Per the germline V gene, CDR1 is WSHSY and CDR2 is SAAADI. Trimming took 8 bases from V and 3 from J; bases not matched to a gene: 17. For the CDR3, the DNA is TGCGCCAGCGCGAGGAGACTAGCGCTCCGAGGGGACACCGGGGAGCTGTTTTTT. Protein: CASARRLALRGDTGELFF.

The V call is TRBV11-2, the J call TRBJ1-1, with a weak D call TRBD1 (5 bases). The length of the CDR3 is 16 residues. The germline V gene has CDR1 SGHAT and CDR2 FQNNGV. V dropped 5 bases and J dropped 0 bases, with 16 bases sitting between them. The CDR3 coding sequence is TGTGCCAGCAGCCCCCGACAGTCTGCCATGAACACTGAAGCTTTCTTT. This codes for CASSPRQSAMNTEAFF.

The V gene is TRBV6-4, the J gene TRBJ2-6; the D gene is possibly TRBD2 (6 bases). Per the germline V gene, CDR1 is MRHNA and CDR2 is SNTAGT. Trimming took 7 bases from V and 0 from J, leaving 13 bases between them. This CDR3 spans 16 amino acids. CDR3 DNA sequence: TGTGCCAGCACCCGGGACTCAAGCTCTGGGGCCAACGTCCTGACTTTC. It is translated as CASTRDSSSGANVLTF.

The J gene is TRBJ2-7, the V gene TRBV6-5; 9 nucleotides match TRBD1. Germline CDR1 and CDR2: MNHEY and SVGAGI. J gave up 1 base and V 5 bases, and 6 bases lay outside the gene matches. The CDR3 covers 15 residues. The CDR3 coding sequence is TGTGCCAGCAGTCTTGGACAGGGGACGTCCTACGAGCAGTACTTC. Encoded protein: CASSLGQGTSYEQYF.

The rearrangement joins TRBV5-1 to TRBJ2-1, with a possible D match to TRBD1 (5 bases). The CDR3 is made up of 14 amino acids. Germline CDR1 and CDR2: SGHRS and YFSETQ. The ends were cut back, 3 bases at V and 5 bases at J, with 12 bases in the middle. CDR3 in amino acids: CASSWRQSDNEQFF. The DNA of the CDR3 is TGCGCCAGCAGCTGGAGACAGAGCGACAATGAGCAGTTCTTC.

The chain carries TRBV6-6 and TRBJ1-5; 8 nucleotides agree with TRBD1. This CDR3 comprises 14 residues. Germline loops: CDR1 MNHNY, CDR2 SVGAGI (reference sequence). V lost 6 bases and J lost 6; bases outside the gene matches: 7. This chain's CDR3 is CASSQAQGGQPQHF. CDR3 DNA sequence: TGTGCCAGCAGCCAGGCACAGGGGGGTCAGCCCCAGCATTTT.

The V gene is TRBV5-1, the J gene TRBJ2-1; D gene unclear. From germline, CDR1 is SGHRS and CDR2 YFSETQ. With 2 bases removed from V and 2 bases from J, the gap between germline ends came to 5 bases. The CDR3 length is 13 residues. The CDR3 protein is CASSFLTYNEQFF. CDR3 DNA sequence: TGCGCCAGCAGCTTTTTGACCTACAATGAGCAGTTCTTC.

The chain combines TRBV5-1 with TRBJ2-5; 9 bases match TRBD1. The V and J ends lost 4 bases and 5 bases, in that order; junction bases with no gene match: 9. Germline CDR1 and CDR2: SGHRS and YFSETQ. CDR3 length: 15 amino acids. In DNA form, the CDR3 reads TGCGCCAGCAGCCCCAAAACAGGGGGCGGGGAGACCCAGTACTTC. This codes for CASSPKTGGGETQYF.

This clone was picked up one time. The rearrangement links TRBV7-8 to TRBJ2-1, with D hard to call. The CDR3 sequence is 13 residues long. From germline, CDR1 is SGHVS and CDR2 FQNEAQ. Trimming shortened V by 4 bases and J by 7 bases, and 11 bases separated the two germline ends. CDR3 sequence reads: CASSSGRGNEQFF. The CDR3 DNA reads TGTGCCAGCAGCTCAGGCCGAGGAAATGAGCAGTTCTTC.

J is TRBJ2-4 and V is TRBV19; 7 bases fit TRBD2. From germline, CDR1 is LNHDA and CDR2 SQIVND (reference sequence). CDR3 length equals 17 residues. The junction had 9 bases not matched to a gene; V was cut back by 3 bases and J by 1 base. For the CDR3, the DNA is TGTGCCAGTAGTATTGGCGGGAGCGGGTTTGCCAAAAACATTCAGTACTTC. It yields the protein CASSIGGSGFAKNIQYF.

The chain is built from TRBV28 and TRBJ2-2, with D unresolved. V was cut by 6 bases and J by 0 bases, with 8 bases left in between. The germline gives CDR1 MDHEN, CDR2 SYDVKM. CDR3 length equals 14 residues. CDR3 protein: CASRIAANTGELFF. The CDR3, as DNA: TGTGCCAGCAGAATAGCAGCGAACACCGGGGAGCTGTTTTTT. The whole variable domain, filled in from reference TRBV28 and TRBJ2-2, reads DVKVTQSSRYLVKRTGEKVFLECVQDMDHENMFWYRQDPGLGLRLIYFSYDVKMKEKGDIPEGYSVSREKKERFSLILESASTNQTSMYLCASRIAANTGELFFGEGSRLTVL.

The CDR3 DNA reads as TGTGCCAGCAATCCCACTAGCGGGAGGGTCGGGGAGCTGTTTTTT. Protein product: CASNPTSGRVGELFF. J is TRBJ2-2 and V is TRBV2, with 13 bases aligning to TRBD2. The CDR3 length is 15 residues. Looked up from germline, CDR1 is SNHLY and CDR2 is FYNNEI. With V trimmed by 7 bases and J by 7 bases, 6 bases remained unmatched.

The sample holds one count of this clone. The rearrangement links TRBV28 to TRBJ2-7; weak D call: TRBD2 (7 bases). CDR1 is MDHEN, CDR2 SYDVKM, per germline. The CDR3 runs to 14 residues. V lost 8 bases and J lost 5, with 19 bases in between. In DNA, the CDR3 is TGTGCCAGCCTGGGGGCGGGGGTTAGGGACGAGCAGTACTTC. Translation gives CASLGAGVRDEQYF.

About this clone: This same CDR3 is encoded by further DNA sequences in the sample. DNA of the CDR3: TGCGCCAGCAGCCAAGGGACAGGAACCTACGAGCAGTACTTC. This sequence encodes CASSQGTGTYEQYF. The rearrangement uses TRBV4-3 and TRBJ2-7; 7 bases agree with TRBD1. After removal of 1 base from V and 2 bases from J, the junction contained 2 bases not matched to a gene. Germline loops: CDR1 LGHNA, CDR2 YSLEER. The CDR3 contains 14 residues.

This clone was seen once. This chain connects TRBV28 to TRBJ1-6; D ambiguous. Trimming cost V 0 bases and J 9 bases, with 15 bases left between them. Looked up from germline, CDR1 is MDHEN and CDR2 is SYDVKM. The CDR3 length is 16 residues. CDR3 sequence reads: CASSLWGLREGSPLHF. CDR3 bases: TGTGCCAGCAGTTTATGGGGGTTAAGAGAGGGTTCACCCCTCCACTTT.

The chain employs TRBV7-9 and TRBJ2-7, with unresolved D. Per germline, CDR1 SEHNR and CDR2 FQNEAQ (reference sequence). CDR3 size: 11 residues. Trimming pared 9 bases from V and 4 bases from J, leaving 10 bases between. The CDR3 DNA follows: TGTGCCAGTGGGTCTGGGTACGAGCAGTACTTC. Its translation is CASGSGYEQYF.

The V and J genes are TRBV4-1 and TRBJ2-1; 9 positions agree with TRBD2. The CDR3 is made up of 15 amino acids. J was trimmed by 7 bases and V by 2 bases; bases with no gene match: 6. Germline V gives CDR1 MGHRA, CDR2 YSYEKL. The CDR3 protein is CASSQSAGGRNEQFF. CDR3 bases: TGCGCCAGCAGCCAATCTGCGGGGGGGCGAAATGAGCAGTTCTTC.

A single count supports this clone. The chain recombines TRBV25-1 with TRBJ2-3; TRBD1 matches at 7 bases. This CDR3 region has 14 residues. V was pared by 5 bases and J by 1 base, with 3 bases of the junction left unmatched. CDR1 is MGHDK, CDR2 SYGVNS, per germline. CDR3 sequence: CASSQTGGTDTQYF. The CDR3 DNA sequence: TGTGCCAGCAGTCAAACAGGGGGCACAGATACGCAGTATTTT.

The gene calls are TRBV21-1 and TRBJ2-7; whether TRBD1, the table's D call, matches the DNA was not checked. TRBV21-1 is classified as a pseudogene. The CDR3 contains 15 residues. As DNA, the CDR3 is TGTGCCAGCAGGTCAGACAGGCTACCAAGACGCCCCAAGTACTTC. As protein: CASRSDRLPRRPKYF.

The chain has TRBV14 and TRBJ1-4, with a tentative D call TRBD1 (6 bases). Trimming took 2 bases from V and 0 from J, leaving 25 bases between them. Germline lookup yields CDR1 SGHDN and CDR2 FVKESK. The CDR3 covers 21 residues. CDR3 nucleotides: TGTGCCAGCAGCCAAAAGGGGGGGTCGGATTCCGTTCTTGCAACTAATGAAAAACTGTTTTTT. Translating it yields CASSQKGGSDSVLATNEKLFF.

This clone was counted a single time. The gene calls are TRBV29-1 and TRBJ2-2; maybe TRBD1 (5 bases). Trimming cost V 4 bases and J 7 bases, with 16 bases left between them. Germline loops: CDR1 SQVTM, CDR2 ANQGSEA. The CDR3 spans 14 residues. As DNA, the CDR3 is TGCAGCGTTGCATCGAAAGGGGTCGTCGGGGAGCTGTTTTTT. Amino acids: CSVASKGVVGELFF.

The J gene is TRBJ1-1, the V gene TRBV11-3; 9 nucleotides match TRBD1. J gave up 7 bases and V 4 bases, and 4 bases lay outside the gene matches. Germline V gene sequence: CDR1 SGHNT, CDR2 YENEEA. The CDR3 has 13 amino acids. CDR3 coding DNA: TGTGCCAGCAGCTCGGGACAGGGCCTTGAAGCTTTCTTT. This gives the protein CASSSGQGLEAFF.

Here the CDR3 reads CASSLTGLAGGYNEQFF. The CDR3 DNA reads as TGTGCCAGCAGTCTCACCGGACTAGCGGGAGGTTACAATGAGCAGTTCTTC. The J gene is TRBJ2-1, the V gene TRBV2; 14 nucleotides line up with TRBD2. This CDR3 region has 17 residues. Germline V gives CDR1 SNHLY, CDR2 FYNNEI. V dropped 5 bases and J dropped 4; count of bases not matched to a gene: 7.

The chain is built from TRBV6-1 and TRBJ1-4; perhaps TRBD1 as D (6 bases). The CDR3 consists of 19 residues. The germline gives CDR1 MNHNS, CDR2 SASEGT. V lost 2 bases and J lost 2, with 21 bases in between. CDR3 nucleotide sequence: TGTGCCAGCAGTGAACACGATTTAGTGGTGAGGGGGACTAATGAAAAACTGTTTTTT. This encodes CASSEHDLVVRGTNEKLFF.

The chain couples TRBV9 to TRBJ2-3; 7 nucleotides match TRBD1. The germline V gene encodes CDR1 SGDLS and CDR2 YYNGEE. This CDR3 comprises 16 residues. Trimming cost V 3 bases and J 3 bases; bases outside gene matches: 10. CDR3 nucleotide sequence: TGTGCCAGCAGCGCCCGAGAGGGGGCAATAACAGATACGCAGTATTTT. Its protein is CASSAREGAITDTQYF.

The chain uses TRBV5-1 and TRBJ2-1; no reliable D call. Deletions cut 4 bases from V and 2 bases from J, with 16 bases between. Germline V lookup: CDR1 SGHRS, CDR2 YFSETQ. The CDR3 consists of 16 residues. The CDR3: CASSVTGLNPYNEQFF. For the CDR3, the DNA is TGCGCCAGCAGCGTTACTGGTTTGAACCCCTACAATGAGCAGTTCTTC.

This rearrangement joins TRBV25-1 to TRBJ2-5, with 10 bases matching TRBD1. The assigned J gene may be wrong: the sequence end matches TRBJ2-7 better. The CDR3 is 14 residues long. Germline values: CDR1 MGHDK, CDR2 SYGVNS. CDR3 sequence reads: CASSEPGQGNEQYF. The CDR3 DNA follows: TGTGCCAGCAGTGAACCGGGACAGGGGAACGAGCAGTACTTC.

The chain has TRBV6-4 and TRBJ2-1; D is possibly TRBD2 (5 bases). Germline CDR1 MRHNA, CDR2 SNTAGT. The CDR3 is 15 amino acids. With 6 bases removed from V and 2 bases from J, the gap between germline ends came to 14 bases. CDR3 in amino acids: CASRREHDTYNEQFF. CDR3 in DNA: TGTGCCAGCAGGAGGGAACATGACACCTACAATGAGCAGTTCTTC.

The chain has TRBV19 and TRBJ2-1, with D possibly being TRBD2 (5 bases). This CDR3 comprises 14 residues. CDR1 and CDR2 from the germline V gene are LNHDA and SQIVND (reference sequence). Trimming shortened V by 5 bases and J by 9 bases, and 17 bases separated the two germline ends. CDR3 sequence: CASSGGPRNSEQFF. The CDR3 DNA reads as TGTGCCAGTAGTGGAGGACCGCGTAATAGTGAGCAGTTCTTC.

The chain employs TRBV2 and TRBJ1-1; 10 bases map to TRBD1. There are 13 residues in the CDR3. V shed 6 bases and J 5 bases; nucleotides not matched to a gene: 3. The germline gives CDR1 SNHLY, CDR2 FYNNEI. The CDR3 loop reads CASRRDRGTEAFF. CDR3 sequence (DNA): TGTGCCAGCAGGAGGGACAGGGGAACTGAAGCTTTCTTT.